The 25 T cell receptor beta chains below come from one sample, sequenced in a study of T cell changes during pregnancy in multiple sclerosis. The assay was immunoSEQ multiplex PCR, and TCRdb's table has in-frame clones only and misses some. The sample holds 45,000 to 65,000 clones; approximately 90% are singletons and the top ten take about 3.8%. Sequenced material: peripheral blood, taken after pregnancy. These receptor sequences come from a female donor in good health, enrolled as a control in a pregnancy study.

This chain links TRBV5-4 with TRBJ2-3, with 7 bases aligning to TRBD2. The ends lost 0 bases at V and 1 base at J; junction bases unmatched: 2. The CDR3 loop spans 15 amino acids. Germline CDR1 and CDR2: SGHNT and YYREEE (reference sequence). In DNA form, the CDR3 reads TGTGCCAGCAGCTTGGGGACTAGGGGCACAGATACGCAGTATTTT. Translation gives CASSLGTRGTDTQYF.

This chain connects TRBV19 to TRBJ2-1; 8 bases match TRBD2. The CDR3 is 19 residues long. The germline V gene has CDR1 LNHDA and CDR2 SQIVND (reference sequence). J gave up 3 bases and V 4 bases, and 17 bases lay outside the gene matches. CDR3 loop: CASSTTGTSESFLYNEQFF. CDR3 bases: TGTGCCAGTAGTACTACCGGGACTAGTGAGTCCTTTCTCTACAATGAGCAGTTCTTC.

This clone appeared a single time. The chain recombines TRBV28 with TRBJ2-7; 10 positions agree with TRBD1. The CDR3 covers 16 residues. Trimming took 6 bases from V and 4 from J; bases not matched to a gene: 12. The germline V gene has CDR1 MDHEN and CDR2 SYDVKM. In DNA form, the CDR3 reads TGTGCCAGCAGCCTGATCGGGGACAGGGGTGTATACGAGCAGTACTTC. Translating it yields CASSLIGDRGVYEQYF.

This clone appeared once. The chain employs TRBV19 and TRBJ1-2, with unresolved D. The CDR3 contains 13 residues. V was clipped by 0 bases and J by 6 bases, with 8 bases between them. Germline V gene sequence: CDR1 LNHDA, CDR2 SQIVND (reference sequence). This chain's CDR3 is CASSIDYTDGYTF. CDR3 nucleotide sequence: TGTGCCAGTAGTATAGACTATACAGATGGCTACACCTTC.

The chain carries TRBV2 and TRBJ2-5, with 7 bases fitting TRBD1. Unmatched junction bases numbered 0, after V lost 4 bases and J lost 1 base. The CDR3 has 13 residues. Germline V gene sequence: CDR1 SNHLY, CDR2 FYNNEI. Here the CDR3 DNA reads TGTGCCAGCAGTGGACAGGGCCAAGAGACCCAGTACTTC. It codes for CASSGQGQETQYF.

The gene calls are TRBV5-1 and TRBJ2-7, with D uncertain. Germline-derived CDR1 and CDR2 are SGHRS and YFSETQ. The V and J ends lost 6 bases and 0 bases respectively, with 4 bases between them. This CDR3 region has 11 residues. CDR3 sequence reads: CASTFSYEQYF. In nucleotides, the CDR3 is TGCGCCAGCACTTTCTCCTACGAGCAGTACTTC.

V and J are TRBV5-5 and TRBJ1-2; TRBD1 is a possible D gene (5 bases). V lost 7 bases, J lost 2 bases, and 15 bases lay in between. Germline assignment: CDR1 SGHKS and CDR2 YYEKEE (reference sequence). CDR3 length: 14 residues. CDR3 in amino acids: CASGQGLSNYGYTF. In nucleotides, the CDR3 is TGTGCCAGCGGCCAGGGTTTATCCAACTATGGCTACACCTTC.

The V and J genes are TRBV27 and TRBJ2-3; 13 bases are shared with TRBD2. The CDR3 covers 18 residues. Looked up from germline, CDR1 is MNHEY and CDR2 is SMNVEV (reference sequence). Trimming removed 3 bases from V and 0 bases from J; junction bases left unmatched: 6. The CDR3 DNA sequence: TGTGCCAGCAGTTTCGGGACTAGCGGGGTCCCTAGCACAGATACGCAGTATTTT. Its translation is CASSFGTSGVPSTDTQYF.

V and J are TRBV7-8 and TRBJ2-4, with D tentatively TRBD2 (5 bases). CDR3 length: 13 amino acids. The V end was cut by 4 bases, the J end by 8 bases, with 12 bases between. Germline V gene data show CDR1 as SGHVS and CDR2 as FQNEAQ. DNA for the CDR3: TGTGCCAGCAGCTCGGGGTTAAGGGACATTCAGTACTTC. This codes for CASSSGLRDIQYF.

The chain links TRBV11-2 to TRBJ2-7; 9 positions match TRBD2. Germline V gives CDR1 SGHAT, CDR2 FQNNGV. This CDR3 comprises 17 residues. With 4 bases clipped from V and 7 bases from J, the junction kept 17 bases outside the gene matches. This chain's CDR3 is CASSSSGEAGGSGEQYF. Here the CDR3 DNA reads TGTGCCAGCAGCTCCTCAGGCGAGGCGGGAGGGTCAGGAGAGCAGTACTTC.

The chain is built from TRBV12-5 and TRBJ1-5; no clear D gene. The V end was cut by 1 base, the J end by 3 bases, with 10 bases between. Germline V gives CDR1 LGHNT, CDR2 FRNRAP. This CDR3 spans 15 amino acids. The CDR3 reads CASGLGGSDNQPQHF. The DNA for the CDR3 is TGTGCTAGTGGTTTGGGCGGTTCCGACAATCAGCCCCAGCATTTT.

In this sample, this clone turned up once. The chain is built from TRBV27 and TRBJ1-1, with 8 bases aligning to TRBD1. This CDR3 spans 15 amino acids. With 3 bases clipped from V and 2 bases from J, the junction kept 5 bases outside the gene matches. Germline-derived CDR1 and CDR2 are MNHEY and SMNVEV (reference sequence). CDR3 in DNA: TGTGCCAGCAGTTTTTGGGACAGGATTAACACTGAAGCTTTCTTT. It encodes CASSFWDRINTEAFF.

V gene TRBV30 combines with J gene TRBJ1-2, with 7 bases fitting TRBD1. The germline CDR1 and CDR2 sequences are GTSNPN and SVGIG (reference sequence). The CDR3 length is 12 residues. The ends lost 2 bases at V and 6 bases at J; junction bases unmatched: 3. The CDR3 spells CAWSLTGHGYTF. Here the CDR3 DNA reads TGTGCCTGGAGTTTGACAGGGCATGGCTACACCTTC.

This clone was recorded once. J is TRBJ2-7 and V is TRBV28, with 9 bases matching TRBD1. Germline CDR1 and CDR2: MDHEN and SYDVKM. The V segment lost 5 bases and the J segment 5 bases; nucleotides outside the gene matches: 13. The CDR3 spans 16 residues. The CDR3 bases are TGTGCCAGCAGTCTCTACAGGGGGCCCCCCCGTGACGAGCAGTACTTC. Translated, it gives CASSLYRGPPRDEQYF.

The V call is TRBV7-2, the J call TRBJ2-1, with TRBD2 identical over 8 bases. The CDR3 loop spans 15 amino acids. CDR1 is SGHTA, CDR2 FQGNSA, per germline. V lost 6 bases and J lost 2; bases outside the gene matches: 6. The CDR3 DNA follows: TGTGCCAGCAGTCTACGGGGGGGCACCTACAATGAGCAGTTCTTC. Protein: CASSLRGGTYNEQFF.

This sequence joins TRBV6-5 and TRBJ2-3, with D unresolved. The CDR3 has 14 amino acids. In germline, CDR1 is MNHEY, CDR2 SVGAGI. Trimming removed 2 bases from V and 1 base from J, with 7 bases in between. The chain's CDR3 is CASSYVSGTDTQYF. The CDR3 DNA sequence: TGTGCCAGCAGTTACGTTAGTGGCACAGATACGCAGTATTTT.

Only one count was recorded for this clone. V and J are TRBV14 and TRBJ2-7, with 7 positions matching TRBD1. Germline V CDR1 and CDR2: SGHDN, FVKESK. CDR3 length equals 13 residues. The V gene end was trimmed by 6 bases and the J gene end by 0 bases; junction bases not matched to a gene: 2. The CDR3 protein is CASRDRNSYEQYF. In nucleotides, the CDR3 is TGTGCCAGCAGGGACAGGAACTCCTACGAGCAGTACTTC. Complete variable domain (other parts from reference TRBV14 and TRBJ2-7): EAGVTQFPSHSVIEKGQTVTLRCDPISGHDNLYWYRRVMGKEIKFLLHFVKESKQDESGMPNNRFLAERTGGTYSTLKVQPAELEDSGVYFCASRDRNSYEQYFGPGTRLTVT.

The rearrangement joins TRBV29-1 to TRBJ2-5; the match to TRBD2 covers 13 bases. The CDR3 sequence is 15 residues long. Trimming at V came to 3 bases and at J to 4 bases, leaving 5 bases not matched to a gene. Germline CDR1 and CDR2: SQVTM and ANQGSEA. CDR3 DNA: TGCAGCGTTGAGTTGAGACTAGCGGGAGGAGAGACCCAGTACTTC. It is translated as CSVELRLAGGETQYF.

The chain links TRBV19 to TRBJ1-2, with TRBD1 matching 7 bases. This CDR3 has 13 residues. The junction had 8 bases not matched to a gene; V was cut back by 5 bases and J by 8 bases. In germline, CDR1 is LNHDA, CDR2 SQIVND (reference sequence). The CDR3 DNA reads TGTGCCAGTAGTGTTGGACAGGCAGCAGGCTACACCTTC. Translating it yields CASSVGQAAGYTF. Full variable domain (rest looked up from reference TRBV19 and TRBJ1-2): DGGITQSPKYLFRKEGQNVTLSCEQNLNHDAMYWYRQDPGQGLRLIYYSQIVNDFQKGDIAEGYSVSREKKESFPLTVTSAQKNPTAFYLCASSVGQAAGYTFGSGTRLTVV.

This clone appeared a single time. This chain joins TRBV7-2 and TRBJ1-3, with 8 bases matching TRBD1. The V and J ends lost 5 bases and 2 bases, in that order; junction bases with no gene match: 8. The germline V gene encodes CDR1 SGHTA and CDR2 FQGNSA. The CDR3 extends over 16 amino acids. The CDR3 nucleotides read TGTGCCAGCAGCCCAGGACAGGGATACGCTGGAAACACCATATATTTT. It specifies CASSPGQGYAGNTIYF.

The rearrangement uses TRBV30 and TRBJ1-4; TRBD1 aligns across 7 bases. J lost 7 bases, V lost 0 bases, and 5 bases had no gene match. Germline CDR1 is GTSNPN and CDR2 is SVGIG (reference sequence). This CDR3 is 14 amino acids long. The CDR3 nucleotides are TGTGCCTGGAGTGTAAAGGGGGCAGGTGAAAAACTGTTTTTT. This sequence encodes CAWSVKGAGEKLFF.

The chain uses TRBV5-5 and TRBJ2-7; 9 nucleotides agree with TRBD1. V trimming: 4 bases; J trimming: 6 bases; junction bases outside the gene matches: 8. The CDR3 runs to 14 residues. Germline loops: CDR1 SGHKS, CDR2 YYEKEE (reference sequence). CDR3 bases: TGTGCCAGCAGCCCCGGGACAGGGATTGGCGAGCAGTACTTC. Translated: CASSPGTGIGEQYF.

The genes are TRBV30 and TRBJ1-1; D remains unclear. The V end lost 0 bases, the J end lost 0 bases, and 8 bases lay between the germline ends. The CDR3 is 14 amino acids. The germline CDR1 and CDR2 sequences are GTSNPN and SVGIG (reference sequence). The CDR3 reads CAWSVSQLNTEAFF. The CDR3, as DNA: TGTGCCTGGAGTGTATCCCAGTTGAACACTGAAGCTTTCTTT.

The CDR3, as DNA: TGCAGCGTTGAAGGGACTAGCGCGGAATACAATGAGCAGTTCTTC. It is translated as CSVEGTSAEYNEQFF. V usage is TRBV29-1 and J usage is TRBJ2-1; 9 nucleotides align to TRBD2. Germline V gene lookup returns CDR1 SQVTM and CDR2 ANQGSEA. J was trimmed by 4 bases and V by 1 base; bases with no gene match: 5. The CDR3 totals 15 residues.

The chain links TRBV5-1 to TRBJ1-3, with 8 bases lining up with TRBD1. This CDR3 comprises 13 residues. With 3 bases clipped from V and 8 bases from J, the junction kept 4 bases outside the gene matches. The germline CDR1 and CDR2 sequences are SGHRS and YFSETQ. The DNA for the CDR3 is TGCGCCAGCAGCTATACAGGGGGAGACACCATATATTTT. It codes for CASSYTGGDTIYF.